These T cell receptor beta chains were read from a single sample in a study of blood T cell repertoires in COVID-19. Profiling relied on immunoSEQ multiplex PCR, and the TCRdb table lists in-frame clones only, not all of them. The table has over 45,000 clones, about 90% seen once. The sample comprised peripheral blood. Receptor source: a woman aged 60-75 years with active or convalescent COVID-19. Each CDR3 is given with its conserved first and last residue. The order of the fields is CDR3 protein, V gene, J gene.

CDR3: CASSQDLQSPPLHF
V: TRBV4-2
J: TRBJ1-6

CDR3: CASSSQQARAGELFF
V: TRBV5-1
J: TRBJ2-2

CDR3: CASSLGTDQSYNEQFF
V: TRBV3-1/TRBV3-2
J: TRBJ2-1

CDR3: CASSPPGQATEAFF
V: TRBV28
J: TRBJ1-1

CDR3: CASSVQGPNTEAFF
V: TRBV5-1
J: TRBJ1-1

CDR3: CAISESAGSHNTQYF
V: TRBV10-3
J: TRBJ2-3

CDR3: CAIEPSREDGYTF
V: TRBV28
J: TRBJ1-2

CDR3: CASSLGDRRETQYF
V: TRBV5-1
J: TRBJ2-5

CDR3: CASSLTGVPYNEQFF
V: TRBV7-3
J: TRBJ2-1

CDR3: CASSETVSNQPQHF
V: TRBV2
J: TRBJ1-5

CDR3: CASSEGLPYNEQFF
V: TRBV2
J: TRBJ2-1

CDR3: CASSISSGANVLTF
V: TRBV3-1/TRBV3-2
J: TRBJ2-6

CDR3: CASSLLESSYNEQFF
V: TRBV7-3
J: TRBJ2-1

CDR3: CASSKVRLDPFF
V: TRBV21-1
J: TRBJ2-1

CDR3: CASSLAPGAGETQYF
V: TRBV5-5
J: TRBJ2-5

CDR3: CASSLYSGAYEQYF
V: TRBV28
J: TRBJ2-7

CDR3: CASSLSTVVGGYTF
V: TRBV18
J: TRBJ1-2

CDR3: CAWRGGEGNQPQHF
V: TRBV30
J: TRBJ1-5

CDR3: CASSQATDYGYTF
V: TRBV4-1
J: TRBJ1-2

CDR3: CATSSQYTEAFF
V: TRBV15
J: TRBJ1-1

CDR3: CASSLNGAYGYTF
V: TRBV5-6
J: TRBJ1-2

CDR3: CASSEPGTQGREKLFF
V: TRBV6-1
J: TRBJ1-4

CDR3: CASSDSTGEDQPQHF
V: TRBV10-2
J: TRBJ1-5

CDR3: CASSFSVTGGTQYF
V: TRBV6-5
J: TRBJ2-3

CDR3: CASSRSTGNNEKLFF
V: TRBV5-1
J: TRBJ1-4

CDR3: CASSHTSGAYNEQFF
V: TRBV7-9
J: TRBJ2-1

CDR3: CASSLDRANYGYTF
V: TRBV5-4
J: TRBJ1-2

CDR3: CAISESGAGDSTDTQYF
V: TRBV10-3
J: TRBJ2-3

CDR3: CATSDPTSQASYEQYF
V: TRBV24-1
J: TRBJ2-7

CDR3: CASSHLIGPGPTDTQYF
V: TRBV5-1
J: TRBJ2-3

CDR3: CASRDRVSDTQYF
V: TRBV7-2
J: TRBJ2-3

CDR3: CATSRGDRNNEQFF
V: TRBV9
J: TRBJ2-1

CDR3: CASSLSPLAGGHNEQFF
V: TRBV5-1
J: TRBJ2-1

CDR3: CASSLSQTSGSTDTQYF
V: TRBV4-3
J: TRBJ2-3

CDR3: CASSEDPGSVGSPLHF
V: TRBV6-1
J: TRBJ1-6

CDR3: CASSLDSGGTYEQYF
V: TRBV11-2
J: TRBJ2-7

CDR3: CASSQPDRVGYGYTF
V: TRBV4-1
J: TRBJ1-2

CDR3: CASSISAGTGELFF
V: TRBV6-2/TRBV6-3
J: TRBJ2-2

CDR3: CASSLGDTGGGNTIYF
V: TRBV11-2
J: TRBJ1-3

CDR3: CASHPRDRVVYGYTF
V: TRBV28
J: TRBJ1-2

CDR3: CASSVEEGALGYTF
V: TRBV6-4
J: TRBJ1-2

CDR3: CASGPGTGMAQPQHF
V: TRBV19
J: TRBJ1-5